A single T cell receptor (beta chain) is shown here with its context. Trimming took 4 bases from V and 5 from J; bases not matched to a gene: 10. The CDR3 length is 15 residues. Germline-derived CDR1 and CDR2 are SGHRS and YFSETQ. The sample comes from a study of OX40 agonist ivuxolimab in advanced cancers. Clones were sequenced by immunoSEQ multiplex PCR, and TCRdb holds only the in-frame ones, with some missing. The data contain tens of thousands of clones, approximately 90% of them singletons. This rearrangement joins TRBV5-1 to TRBJ2-7; TRBD1 agrees at 9 bases. The sequences come from CD4+ or CD8+ T cells sorted from blood, collected in a trial of the OX40 agonist ivuxolimab. The TCR comes from an adult with an advanced solid tumor such as melanoma, head and neck, liver or kidney cancer. The CDR3 is CASSPTGTGSNEQYV. For the CDR3, the DNA is TGCGCCAGCAGCCCTACCGGGACAGGGTCCAACGAGCAGTACGTC.